These T cell receptor beta chains were read from a single sample in a study of blood T cell repertoires in COVID-19. The assay was immunoSEQ multiplex PCR, and TCRdb's table has in-frame clones only and misses some. Found here are 210,000 or so clones, more than 75% of them singletons; the top ten hold 6.5% to 9%. Sequencing input: PBMCs or T cells enriched from blood (not recorded which). Receptors originate from a woman between 35 and 50 years old with acute COVID-19. The CDR3 runs from the conserved cysteine through the conserved F or W. The D gene is left open where the match is weak. Clone sizes are given selectively: once, few, many, or a class where the clone is expanded.

v_call,clone_size,j_call,d_call,cdr3_nt,cdr3_aa
TRBV19,.,TRBJ1-1,.,TGTGCCAGTAGTATCCCGGGTATGAACACTGAAGCTTTCTTT,CASSIPGMNTEAFF
TRBV7-3,once,TRBJ2-1,TRBD2,TGTGCCAGCAGCTTATCCGGGGGGGCCCCAAATGAGCAGTTCTTC,CASSLSGGAPNEQFF
TRBV28,.,TRBJ1-2,.,TGTGCCAGCAGTCGTAGGGGCAGGGTGACTTTCTATGGCTACACCTTC,CASSRRGRVTFYGYTF
TRBV2,.,TRBJ1-4,.,TGTGCCAGCATGTTGGGGGGGGAAAAACTGTTTTTT,CASMLGGEKLFF
TRBV19,.,TRBJ1-5,.,TGTGCCATCCTAGAAGTCCGGGGGAGCAATCAGCCCCAGCATTTT,CAILEVRGSNQPQHF
TRBV19,few,TRBJ1-1,TRBD1,TGTGCCAGTAGTTTGGGACAGGGGGGCACTGAAGCTTTCTTT,CASSLGQGGTEAFF
TRBV18,.,TRBJ2-7,.,TGTGCCAGCTCACCACTTATCCGGACAGACCGCTACGAGCAGTACTTC,CASSPLIRTDRYEQYF
TRBV6-1,few,TRBJ2-3,TRBD2,TGTGCCAGCAGTGAAATAGCGGGGGGGCCCGAAGATACGCAGTATTTT,CASSEIAGGPEDTQYF
TRBV9,few,TRBJ2-7,.,TGTGCCAGCAGCGTAGGGCCGAACCCCTACGAGCAGTACTTC,CASSVGPNPYEQYF
TRBV27,.,TRBJ1-4,TRBD1,TGTGCCAGCAGTTCGGACAGGGGGCGGGAAAAACTGTTTTTT,CASSSDRGREKLFF
TRBV4-1,.,TRBJ2-6,.,TGCGCCAGCAGCTCCCAGGCTCCCAGCTCTGGGGCCAACGTCCTGACTTTC,CASSSQAPSSGANVLTF
TRBV24-1,.,TRBJ2-3,.,TGTGCCACCAGTGATTCTCCCTTCAATCAGGCAGATACGCAGTATTTT,CATSDSPFNQADTQYF
TRBV11-2,.,TRBJ2-7,.,TGTGCCAGCAGCCCCCAGGGGGGCTCCTACGAGCAGTACTTC,CASSPQGGSYEQYF
TRBV18,.,TRBJ1-2,TRBD1,TGTGCCAGCTCACTTCCGACAGGGAATAACTATGGCTACACCTTC,CASSLPTGNNYGYTF
TRBV7-9,.,TRBJ2-5,.,TGTGCCAGCAGCTCCGGGGTAGCCGGAGAGACCCAGTACTTC,CASSSGVAGETQYF
TRBV6-1,few,TRBJ1-5,.,TGTGCCAGCAGTGAAGGAGGCGGCAATCAGCCCCAGCATTTT,CASSEGGGNQPQHF
TRBV28,.,TRBJ2-7,TRBD1,TGTGCCAGCAGTCCCTCGGACAGGGTACCTTTCTCCTACGAGCAGTACTTC,CASSPSDRVPFSYEQYF
TRBV2,.,TRBJ2-1,TRBD1,TGTGCCAGCAGATACCCGGGACAGGGGGGTGATGAGCAGTTCTTC,CASRYPGQGGDEQFF
TRBV27,few,TRBJ1-1,.,TGTGCCAGCAGTTTCAGGGCGAACACTGAAGCTTTCTTT,CASSFRANTEAFF
TRBV19,few,TRBJ1-4,TRBD1,TGTGCCAGTAGACAGAACCCGGGACAGGGTAATGAAAAACTGTTTTTT,CASRQNPGQGNEKLFF
TRBV3-1/TRBV3-2,few,TRBJ2-7,TRBD1,TGTGCCAGCAGCCGAGGGGACAGATACTACGAGCAGTACTTC,CASSRGDRYYEQYF
TRBV6-5,.,TRBJ1-6,.,TGTGCCAGCAGTTACACCCCCGACAGGAACAATTCACCCCTCCACTTT,CASSYTPDRNNSPLHF
TRBV7-9,.,TRBJ1-3,.,TGTGCCAGCAGCTTAGTGGAGGGGAGCGGAAACACCATATATTTT,CASSLVEGSGNTIYF
TRBV9,.,TRBJ1-6,.,TGTGCCAGCAGCGTAGCTGAGGGCCAGGCGTCACCCCTCCACTTT,CASSVAEGQASPLHF
TRBV7-2,few,TRBJ1-4,.,TGTGCCAGCAGCCCTGATGCAGGAACTAATGAAAAACTGTTTTTT,CASSPDAGTNEKLFF
TRBV5-1,.,TRBJ2-6,TRBD2,TGCGCCAGCAGCTTGGGGGGGGGATCCGGGGCCAACGTCCTGACTTTC,CASSLGGGSGANVLTF
TRBV5-6,.,TRBJ1-1,TRBD1,TGTGCCAGCAGCTACGGACAGGGTGGGAACACTGAAGCTTTCTTT,CASSYGQGGNTEAFF
TRBV3-1/TRBV3-2,.,TRBJ2-7,.,TGTGCCAGCAGCCAAGACCCCCAGGGAGAGCAGTACTTC,CASSQDPQGEQYF
TRBV27,.,TRBJ1-1,TRBD1,TGTGCCAGCAGTTGGGGACAGGTGAACACTGAAGCTTTCTTT,CASSWGQVNTEAFF
TRBV5-1,many,TRBJ2-1,TRBD2,TGCGCCAGCAGCTTCAGCGGGGGGGCCTACAATGAGCAGTTCTTC,CASSFSGGAYNEQFF
TRBV11-2,.,TRBJ1-4,.,TGTGCCAGCAGTTCCTCTACAACTAATGAAAAACTGTTTTTT,CASSSSTTNEKLFF
TRBV7-2,.,TRBJ2-7,TRBD2,TGTGCCAGCAGCTTAGCCTCGGTGGCTAGCGGGAGGTTCTTAACCTACGAGCAGTACTTC,CASSLASVASGRFLTYEQYF
TRBV5-6,.,TRBJ1-5,.,TGTGCCAGCAGCTTGTTTACCCGGGGCAATCAGCCCCAGCATTTT,CASSLFTRGNQPQHF
TRBV6-4,once,TRBJ2-1,TRBD2,TGTGCCAGCAGTGTCGAACTAGCGGGGGGGTCCAGTGCCAATGAGCAGTTCTTC,CASSVELAGGSSANEQFF
TRBV5-1,.,TRBJ2-7,TRBD2,TGCGCCAGCAGCCCGGTATCTAGCGGGAGCACCTACGAGCAGTACTTC,CASSPVSSGSTYEQYF
TRBV2,.,TRBJ1-5,.,TGTGCCAGCAGTGGCCGTAACCCCCCAGAGGGCAATCAGCCCCAGCATTTT,CASSGRNPPEGNQPQHF
TRBV14,.,TRBJ1-3,.,TGTGCCAGCAGCATTGAGCTAACTGGAAACACCATATATTTT,CASSIELTGNTIYF
TRBV19,.,TRBJ1-6,.,TGTGCCAGCCAACCGGATAATTCACCCCTCCACTTT,CASQPDNSPLHF
TRBV21-1,.,TRBJ1-1,.,TGTGCCAGCAGCAAATACGGCAGAGGGATTGAAGCTTTCTTT,CASSKYGRGIEAFF
TRBV30,few,TRBJ1-4,.,TGTGCCTGGATGAGGGAGGGAAGGGAAGAAAAACTGTTTTTT,CAWMREGREEKLFF
TRBV7-3,.,TRBJ2-1,TRBD2,TGTGCCAGCAGCTTAGACGGGGGGATTTACAATGAGCAGTTCTTC,CASSLDGGIYNEQFF